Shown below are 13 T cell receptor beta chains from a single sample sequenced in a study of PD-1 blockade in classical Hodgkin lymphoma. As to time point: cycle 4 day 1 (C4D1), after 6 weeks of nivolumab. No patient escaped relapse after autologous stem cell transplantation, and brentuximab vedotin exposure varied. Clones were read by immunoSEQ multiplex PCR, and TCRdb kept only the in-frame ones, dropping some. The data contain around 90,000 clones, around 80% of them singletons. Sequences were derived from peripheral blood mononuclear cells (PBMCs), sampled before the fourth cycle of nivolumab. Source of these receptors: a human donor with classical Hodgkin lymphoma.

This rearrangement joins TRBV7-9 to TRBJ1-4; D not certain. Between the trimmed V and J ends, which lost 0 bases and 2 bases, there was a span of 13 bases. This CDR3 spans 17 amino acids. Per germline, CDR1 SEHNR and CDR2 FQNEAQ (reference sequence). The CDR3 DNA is TGTGCCAGCAGCTTAGCGAAACAGTTGGCGACTAATGAAAAACTGTTTTTT. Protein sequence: CASSLAKQLATNEKLFF.

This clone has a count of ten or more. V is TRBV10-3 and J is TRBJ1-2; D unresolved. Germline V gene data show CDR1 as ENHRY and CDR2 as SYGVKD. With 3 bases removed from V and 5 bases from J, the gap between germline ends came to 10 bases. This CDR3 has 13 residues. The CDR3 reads CAISDYLWYGYTF. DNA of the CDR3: TGTGCCATCAGTGACTATCTTTGGTATGGCTACACCTTC.

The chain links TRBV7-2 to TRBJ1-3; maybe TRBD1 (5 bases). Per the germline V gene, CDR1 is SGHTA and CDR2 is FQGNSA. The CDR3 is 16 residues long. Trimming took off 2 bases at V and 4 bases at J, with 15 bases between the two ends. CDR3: CASSLNPAGGGNTIYF. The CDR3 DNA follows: TGTGCCAGCAGCTTAAACCCCGCCGGGGGGGGAAACACCATATATTTT.

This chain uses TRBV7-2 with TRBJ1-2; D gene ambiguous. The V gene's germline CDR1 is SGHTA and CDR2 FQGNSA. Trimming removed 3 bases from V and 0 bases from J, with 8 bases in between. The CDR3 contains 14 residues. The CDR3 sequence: CASSFSPANYGYTF. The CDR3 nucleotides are TGTGCCAGCAGCTTTTCCCCAGCTAACTATGGCTACACCTTC.

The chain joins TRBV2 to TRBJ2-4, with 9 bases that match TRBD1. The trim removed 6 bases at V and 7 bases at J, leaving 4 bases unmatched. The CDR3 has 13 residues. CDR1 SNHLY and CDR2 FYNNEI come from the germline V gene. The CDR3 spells CASRGQGWNIQYF. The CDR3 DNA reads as TGTGCCAGCAGGGGACAGGGCTGGAACATTCAGTACTTC. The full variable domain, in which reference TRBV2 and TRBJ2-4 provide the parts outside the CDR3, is EPEVTQTPSHQVTQMGQEVILRCVPISNHLYFYWYRQILGQKVEFLVSFYNNEISEKSEIFDDQFSVERPDGSNFTLKIRSTKLEDSAMYFCASRGQGWNIQYFGAGTRLSVL.

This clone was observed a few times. The CDR3 sequence is CASSFPGGPSYEQYF. The CDR3 bases are TGTGCCAGCAGCTTCCCGGGGGGCCCCTCCTACGAGCAGTACTTC. The genes are TRBV7-2 and TRBJ2-7; D might be TRBD2 (7 bases). This CDR3 has 15 amino acids. Germline V gives CDR1 SGHTA, CDR2 FQGNSA. The ends were cut back, 3 bases at V and 0 bases at J, with 12 bases in the middle.

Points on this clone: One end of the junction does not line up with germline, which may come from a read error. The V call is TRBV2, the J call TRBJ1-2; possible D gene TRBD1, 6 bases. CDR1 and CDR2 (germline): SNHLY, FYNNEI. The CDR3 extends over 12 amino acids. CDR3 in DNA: TGTGCCAGCAGTGAGCTGGGGGGACATCTCGCCTTC. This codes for CASSELGGHLAF.

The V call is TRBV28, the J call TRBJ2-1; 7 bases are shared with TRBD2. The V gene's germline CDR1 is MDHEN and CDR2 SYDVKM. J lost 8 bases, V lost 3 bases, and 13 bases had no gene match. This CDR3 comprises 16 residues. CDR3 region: CASSFPPTSLPDEQFF. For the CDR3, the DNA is TGTGCCAGCAGTTTCCCCCCGACTAGCCTCCCCGATGAGCAGTTCTTC.

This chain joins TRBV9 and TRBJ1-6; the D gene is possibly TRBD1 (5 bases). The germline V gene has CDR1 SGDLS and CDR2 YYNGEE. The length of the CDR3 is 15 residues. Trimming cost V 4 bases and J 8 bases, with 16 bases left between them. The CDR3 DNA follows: TGTGCCAGCAGCCCCTTCCAGGGAGCTGATTCACCCCTCCACTTT. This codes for CASSPFQGADSPLHF.

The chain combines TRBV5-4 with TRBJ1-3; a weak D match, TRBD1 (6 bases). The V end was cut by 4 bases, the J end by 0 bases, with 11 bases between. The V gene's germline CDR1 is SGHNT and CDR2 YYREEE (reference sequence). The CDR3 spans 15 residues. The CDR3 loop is CASSAGQRSGNTIYF. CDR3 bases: TGTGCCAGCAGCGCCGGACAGCGCTCTGGAAACACCATATATTTT. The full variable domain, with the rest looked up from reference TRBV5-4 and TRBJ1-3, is ETGVTQSPTHLIKTRGQQVTLRCSSQSGHNTVSWYQQALGQGPQFIFQYYREEENGRGNFPPRFSGLQFPNYSSELNVNALELDDSALYLCASSAGQRSGNTIYFGEGSWLTVV.

In DNA, the CDR3 is TGTGCCAGCAGTTTATCCAGGGACTACAATGAGCAGTTCTTC. Protein sequence: CASSLSRDYNEQFF. V usage is TRBV27 and J usage is TRBJ2-1; tentative D call: TRBD1 (5 bases). Germline V gene data show CDR1 as MNHEY and CDR2 as SMNVEV (reference sequence). This CDR3 spans 14 amino acids. V was shortened by 0 bases and J by 3 bases, with 6 bases between the two germline ends.

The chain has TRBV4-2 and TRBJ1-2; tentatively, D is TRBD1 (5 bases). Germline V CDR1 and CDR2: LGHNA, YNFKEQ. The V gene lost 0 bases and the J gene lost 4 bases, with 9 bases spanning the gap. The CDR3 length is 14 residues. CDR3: CASSQDLGTYGYTF. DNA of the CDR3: TGTGCCAGCAGCCAAGATTTAGGGACCTATGGCTACACCTTC.

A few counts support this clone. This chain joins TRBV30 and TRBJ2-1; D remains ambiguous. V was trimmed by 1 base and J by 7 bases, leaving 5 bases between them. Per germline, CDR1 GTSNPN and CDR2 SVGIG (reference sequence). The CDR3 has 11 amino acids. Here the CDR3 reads CAWSGDNEQFF. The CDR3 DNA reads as TGTGCCTGGAGTGGTGATAATGAGCAGTTCTTC.